This T cell receptor beta chain was obtained from a study of Ad26.COV2.S vaccination and SARS-CoV-2 variants. Across the study: The vaccine Ad26.COV2.S was put into the muscle once, or twice with 56 days between.

The data were produced by immunoSEQ multiplex PCR, yet TCRdb's version contains in-frame clones alone and is incomplete. The data show fewer than 900,000 clones, roughly 90% seen once. Specified treatment: around 19 received Ad26.COV2.S at low or high dose, single or two shots; several received placebo; per-sample allocation not given. Samples came from day 63 after the first vaccine or placebo injection. An adult aged 18-55 years in Boston served as the donor. Germline CDR1 reads SQVTM; CDR2 reads ANQGSEA. This CDR3 has 13 residues. Trimming took off 3 bases at V and 5 bases at J, with 11 bases between the two ends.

The clonotype was recovered from a person between 18 and 65 years old who received the Ad26.COV2.S COVID-19 vaccine or a placebo. Specimen: peripheral blood, collected in a trial of Ad26.COV2.S vaccine versus placebo. The rearrangement uses TRBV29-1 and TRBJ2-1; no reliable D call. The CDR3 is CSVDRSRNNEQFF. The DNA of the CDR3 is TGCAGCGTTGATCGTTCTCGGAACAATGAGCAGTTCTTC.